This T cell receptor beta chain emerged from a study of vaccination effects on CD4 cells after COVID-19. With 10 to 11 days of culture completed, CD4+ T cells were isolated. TCRdb's copy holds only in-frame clones and misses some; the assay was immunoSEQ multiplex PCR. This table holds about 74,000 clones, roughly three quarters found once. Between the trimmed V and J ends, which lost 1 base and 0 bases, there was a span of 6 bases. Germline CDR1 SSHAT, CDR2 FNYEAQ (reference sequence). The CDR3 totals 15 residues. Comment on this clone: Its cognate antigen is unknown.

The chain links TRBV7-7 to TRBJ1-4; a possible D gene is TRBD1 (5 bases). The material sequenced was CD4+ T cells from PBMCs cultured without peptide, taken before COVID-19 vaccination. The source of this sequence is a human donor who received a COVID-19 vaccine. The CDR3 sequence is CASSLGRATNEKLFF. As DNA, the CDR3 is TGTGCCAGCAGCTTAGGCAGGGCAACTAATGAAAAACTGTTTTTT.